This record concerns one T cell receptor beta chain sequence. What it binds is not known. This sample stems from a study of vaccination effects on CD4 cells after COVID-19. The CDR3 has 12 amino acids. Germline loops: CDR1 SEHNR, CDR2 FQNEAQ (reference sequence). V was clipped by 2 bases and J by 8 bases, with 7 bases between them. The method was immunoSEQ multiplex PCR; TCRdb's version includes in-frame clones alone and lacks a portion of them. The profile covers about 59,000 clones, with about 78% appearing a single time and 1.5% to 2% taken by the ten largest. Sequencing in the ViraFEST assay came after antigen-specific CD4+ T cells had been expanded with viral peptide pools, which were used to stimulate PBMC. Cells that had been cultured for 10 days were the source of isolated CD4+ T cells. Either the BNT162b2 or mRNA-1273 vaccine was given to participants in two doses. Nucleocapsid antibody tests were negative, and the vaccine recipients had no prior SARS-CoV-2 infection.

The source of this sequence is a human donor who received a COVID-19 vaccine. The sequencing used CD4+ T cells from PBMCs cultured with HCoV-OC43 spike peptides, collected after COVID-19 vaccination. The subset denotes: HCoV-OC43 spike overlapping peptide pool stimulation. This chain connects TRBV7-9 to TRBJ2-1, with D unresolved. CDR3: CASSLISDEQFF. In nucleotides, the CDR3 is TGTGCCAGCAGCTTAATTAGTGATGAGCAGTTCTTC.